This paragraph covers one TCR beta chain sequence. This sample stems from a study of cytomegalovirus exposure and HLA in healthy donors. The PCR made use of 60 Vbeta and 13 Jbeta primers. TCRdb keeps only in-frame clones here, not all; method: immunoSEQ multiplex PCR. In the table there are over 150,000 clones, around 69% of which are singletons. The V end was cut by 4 bases, the J end by 4 bases, with 11 bases between. The CDR3 spans 14 residues. Sequencing input: PBMCs. The rearrangement links TRBV5-3 to TRBJ2-2; a weak D match, TRBD1 (5 bases). TRBV5-3 is an ORF; its function is uncertain. The receptor was derived from a man in his 60s in good health and CMV-seronegative. In DNA form, the CDR3 reads TGTGCCAGAAGCAAAAGACAGATCACCGGGGAGCTGTTTTTT. Its translation is CARSKRQITGELFF.